A single sample gave rise to the 9 T cell receptor beta chains below, sequenced in a study of T cells expressing NK-cell markers. TCRdb processed the 5' RACE reads again and assigns one entry to each CDR3 protein, with no DNA. This repertoire comprises more than 250,000 distinct CDR3 sequences; its ten largest clones make up 0.39%. The sample taken for sequencing was blood T cells: a sorted CD56 or NKG2C T cell subset, CD4+ or CD8+ T cells, or bulk PBMC T cells (not recorded which). These receptors all stem from a man aged 18 to 30 in good health.

The V and J genes are TRBV11-2 and TRBJ2-5. CDR1 and CDR2 (germline): SGHAT, FQNNGV. The CDR3 runs 17 residues. The chain's CDR3 is CASSFSLSGHSPGTQYF.

CDR3 amino acids: CSAILGQGETQYF. This rearrangement joins TRBV20-1 to TRBJ2-5; TCRdb gives TRBD1 as the D gene, but with no DNA this cannot be confirmed. The CDR3 is 13 amino acids. The germline V gene encodes CDR1 DFQATT and CDR2 SNEGSKA (reference sequence).

The V call is TRBV11-2, the J call TRBJ2-3; as DNA is missing, the TRBD1 call by TCRdb cannot be tested. Germline assignment: CDR1 SGHAT and CDR2 FQNNGV. There are 18 residues in the CDR3. The chain's CDR3 is CASSLEGLGDGSTDTQYF.

The chain links TRBV15 to TRBJ2-4; TCRdb proposes TRBD1, but this gene call is untestable without DNA. The CDR3 spans 15 residues. Germline V gene data show CDR1 as LNHNV and CDR2 as YYDKDF (reference sequence). Here the CDR3 reads CATSSDTTVKNIQYF.

The chain has TRBV5-5 and TRBJ2-3; TCRdb calls TRBD2, which cannot be checked without DNA. CDR1 is SGHKS, CDR2 YYEKEE, per germline (reference sequence). This CDR3 region has 14 residues. The CDR3 loop reads CASSRLAGDGTQYF.

This CDR3 is CASSLQGWENTEAFF. This rearrangement joins TRBV27 to TRBJ1-1; TCRdb's D call, TRBD1, is unchecked because there is no DNA. This CDR3 is built from 15 residues. CDR1 MNHEY and CDR2 SMNVEV come from the germline V gene (reference sequence).

This chain links TRBV6-5 with TRBJ2-1; the D gene TCRdb calls, TRBD1, cannot be checked with no DNA. This CDR3 has 14 amino acids. In germline, CDR1 is MNHEY, CDR2 SVGAGI. This chain's CDR3 is CASSWGPAYNEQFF.

This chain links TRBV5-1 with TRBJ2-7. Germline CDR1 reads SGHRS; CDR2 reads YFSETQ. CDR3 length: 11 amino acids. This CDR3 reads CASSNSHEQYF.

The gene calls are TRBV24-1 and TRBJ2-5; absent DNA, TCRdb's TRBD1 call cannot be checked. The germline V gene encodes CDR1 KGHDR and CDR2 SFDVKD. This CDR3 has 15 residues. This CDR3 reads CATSDRQGAQETQYF.